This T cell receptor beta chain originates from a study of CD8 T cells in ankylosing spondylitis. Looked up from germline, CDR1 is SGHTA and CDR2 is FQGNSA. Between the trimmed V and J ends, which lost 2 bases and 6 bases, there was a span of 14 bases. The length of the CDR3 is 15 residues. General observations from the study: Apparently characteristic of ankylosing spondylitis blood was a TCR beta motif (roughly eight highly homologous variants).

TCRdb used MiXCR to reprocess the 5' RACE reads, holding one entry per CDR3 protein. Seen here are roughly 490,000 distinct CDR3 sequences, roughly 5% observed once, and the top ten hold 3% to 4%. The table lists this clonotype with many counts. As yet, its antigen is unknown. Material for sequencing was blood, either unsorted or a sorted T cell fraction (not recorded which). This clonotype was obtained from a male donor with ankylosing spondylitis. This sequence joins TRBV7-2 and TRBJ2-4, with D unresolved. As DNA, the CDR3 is TGTGCCAGCAGCTTAAAAGGATTGAGTGTAAACATTCAGTACTTC. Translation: CASSLKGLSVNIQYF.